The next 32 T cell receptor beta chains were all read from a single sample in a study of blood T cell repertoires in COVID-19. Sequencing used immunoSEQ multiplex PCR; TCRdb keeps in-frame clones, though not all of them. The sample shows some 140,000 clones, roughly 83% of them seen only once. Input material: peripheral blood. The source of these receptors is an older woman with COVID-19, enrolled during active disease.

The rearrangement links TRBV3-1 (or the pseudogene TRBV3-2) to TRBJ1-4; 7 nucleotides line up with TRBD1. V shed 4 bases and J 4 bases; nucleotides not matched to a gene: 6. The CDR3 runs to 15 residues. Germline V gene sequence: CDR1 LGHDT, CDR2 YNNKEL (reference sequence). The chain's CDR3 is CASSPWGQHNEKLFF. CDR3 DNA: TGTGCCAGCAGCCCCTGGGGACAGCATAATGAAAAACTGTTTTTT.

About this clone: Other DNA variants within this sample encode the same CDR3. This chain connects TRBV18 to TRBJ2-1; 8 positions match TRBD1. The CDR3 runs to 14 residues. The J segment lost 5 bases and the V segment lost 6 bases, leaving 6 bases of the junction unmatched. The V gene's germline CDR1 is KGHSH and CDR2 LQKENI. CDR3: CASSPRTGNNEQFF. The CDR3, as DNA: TGTGCCAGCTCCCCAAGGACAGGGAACAATGAGCAGTTCTTC.

CDR3 sequence: CASSKLAGGYEQYF. The CDR3 DNA sequence: TGTGCCAGCAGCAAACTAGCGGGAGGCTACGAGCAGTACTTC. The rearrangement links TRBV7-9 to TRBJ2-7, with 12 bases that match TRBD2. The J segment lost 3 bases and the V segment lost 5 bases, leaving 2 bases of the junction unmatched. CDR1 is SEHNR and CDR2 is FQNEAQ in the germline V gene (reference sequence). The CDR3 spans 14 residues.

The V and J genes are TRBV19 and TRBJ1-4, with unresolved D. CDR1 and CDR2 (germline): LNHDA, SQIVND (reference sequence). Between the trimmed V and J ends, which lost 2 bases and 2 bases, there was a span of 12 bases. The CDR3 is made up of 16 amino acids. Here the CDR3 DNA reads TGTGCCAGTAGTATATCGGGATTTGGGACTAATGAAAAACTGTTTTTT. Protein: CASSISGFGTNEKLFF.

The CDR3 is CAWSVQDRGLGVPQHF. As DNA, the CDR3 is TGTGCCTGGAGTGTACAAGACAGGGGCCTCGGGGTGCCCCAGCATTTT. V and J are TRBV30 and TRBJ1-5; 8 bases fit TRBD1. J gave up 9 bases and V 0 bases, and 13 bases lay outside the gene matches. The CDR3 consists of 16 residues. Germline CDR1 reads GTSNPN; CDR2 reads SVGIG (reference sequence).

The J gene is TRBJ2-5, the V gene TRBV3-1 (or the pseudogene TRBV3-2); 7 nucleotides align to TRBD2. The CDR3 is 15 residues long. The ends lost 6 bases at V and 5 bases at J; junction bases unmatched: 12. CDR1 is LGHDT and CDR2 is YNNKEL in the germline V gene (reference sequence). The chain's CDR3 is CASSSPSGRRETQYF. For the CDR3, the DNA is TGTGCCAGCAGTAGCCCTAGCGGAAGAAGGGAGACCCAGTACTTC.

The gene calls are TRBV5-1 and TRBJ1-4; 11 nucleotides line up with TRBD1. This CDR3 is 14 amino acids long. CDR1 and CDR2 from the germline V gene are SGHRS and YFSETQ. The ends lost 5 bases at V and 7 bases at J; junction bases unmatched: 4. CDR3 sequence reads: CASSPGTGGEKLFF. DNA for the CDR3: TGCGCCAGCAGTCCCGGGACAGGGGGTGAAAAACTGTTTTTT.

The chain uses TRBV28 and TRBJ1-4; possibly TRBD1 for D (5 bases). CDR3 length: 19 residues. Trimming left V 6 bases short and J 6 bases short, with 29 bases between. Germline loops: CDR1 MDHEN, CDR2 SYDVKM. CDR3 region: CASRLGEGLREFLDEKLFF. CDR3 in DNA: TGTGCCAGCAGGTTAGGGGAGGGTCTGAGGGAATTTTTGGATGAAAAACTGTTTTTT. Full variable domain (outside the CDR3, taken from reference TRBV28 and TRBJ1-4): DVKVTQSSRYLVKRTGEKVFLECVQDMDHENMFWYRQDPGLGLRLIYFSYDVKMKEKGDIPEGYSVSREKKERFSLILESASTNQTSMYLCASRLGEGLREFLDEKLFFGSGTQLSVL.

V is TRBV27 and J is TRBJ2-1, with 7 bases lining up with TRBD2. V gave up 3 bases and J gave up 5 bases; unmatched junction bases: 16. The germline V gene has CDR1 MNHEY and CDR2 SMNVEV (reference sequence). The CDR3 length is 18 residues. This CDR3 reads CASSFSARLREGNNEQFF. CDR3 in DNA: TGTGCCAGCAGTTTTTCGGCCCGACTGAGGGAGGGGAACAATGAGCAGTTCTTC.

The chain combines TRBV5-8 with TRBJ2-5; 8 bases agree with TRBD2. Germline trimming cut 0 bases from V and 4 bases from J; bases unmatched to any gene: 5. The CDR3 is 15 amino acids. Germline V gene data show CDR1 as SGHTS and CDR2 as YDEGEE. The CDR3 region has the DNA TGTGCCAGCAGCTTGGCGGGGGGGAATGGAGAGACCCAGTACTTC. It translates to CASSLAGGNGETQYF.

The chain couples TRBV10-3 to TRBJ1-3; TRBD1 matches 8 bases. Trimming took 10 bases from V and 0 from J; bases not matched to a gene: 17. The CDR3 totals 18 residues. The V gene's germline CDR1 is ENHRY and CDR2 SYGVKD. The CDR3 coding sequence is TGTGCCACCTTTCCTCAGACAGGGGAGAGAAGCTCTGGAAACACCATATATTTT. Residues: CATFPQTGERSSGNTIYF.

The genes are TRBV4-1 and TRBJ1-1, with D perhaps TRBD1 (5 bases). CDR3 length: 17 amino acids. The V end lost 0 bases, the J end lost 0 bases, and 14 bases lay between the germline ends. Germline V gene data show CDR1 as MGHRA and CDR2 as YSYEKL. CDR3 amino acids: CASSQDPGGTVNTEAFF. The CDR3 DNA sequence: TGCGCCAGCAGCCAAGATCCCGGGGGGACGGTGAACACTGAAGCTTTCTTT.

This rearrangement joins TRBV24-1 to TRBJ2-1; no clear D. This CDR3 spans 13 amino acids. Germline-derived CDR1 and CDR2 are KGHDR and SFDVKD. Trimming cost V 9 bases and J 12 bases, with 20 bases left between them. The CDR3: CATHDSSTVRQFF. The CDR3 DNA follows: TGTGCCACCCACGATTCATCAACTGTAAGGCAGTTCTTC.

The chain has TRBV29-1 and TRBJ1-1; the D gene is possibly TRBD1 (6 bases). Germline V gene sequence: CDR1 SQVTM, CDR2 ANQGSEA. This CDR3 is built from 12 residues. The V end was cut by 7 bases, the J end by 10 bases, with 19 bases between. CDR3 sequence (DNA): TGCAGCGAGACGGACAGTGAGCTAGGAGCTTTCTTT. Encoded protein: CSETDSELGAFF.

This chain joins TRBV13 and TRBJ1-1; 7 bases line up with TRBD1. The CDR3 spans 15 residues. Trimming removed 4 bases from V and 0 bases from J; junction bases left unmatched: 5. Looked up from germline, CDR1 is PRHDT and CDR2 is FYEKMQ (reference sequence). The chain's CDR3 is CASSSHGTVNTEAFF. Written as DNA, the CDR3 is TGTGCCAGCAGCTCCCACGGGACAGTGAACACTGAAGCTTTCTTT.

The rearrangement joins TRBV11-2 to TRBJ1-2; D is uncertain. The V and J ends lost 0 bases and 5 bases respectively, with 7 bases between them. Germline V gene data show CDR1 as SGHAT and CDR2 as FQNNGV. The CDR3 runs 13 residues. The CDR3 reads CASSLDRGYGYTF. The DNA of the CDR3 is TGTGCCAGCAGCTTAGATCGAGGTTATGGCTACACCTTC.

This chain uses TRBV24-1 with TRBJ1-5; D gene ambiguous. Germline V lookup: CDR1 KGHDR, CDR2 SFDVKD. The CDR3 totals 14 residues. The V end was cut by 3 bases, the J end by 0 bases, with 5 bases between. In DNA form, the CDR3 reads TGTGCCACCAGTGATCGGGGTAGCAATCAGCCCCAGCATTTT. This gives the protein CATSDRGSNQPQHF.

The CDR3 loop is CASSLGSGMRGDYGYTF. The DNA of the CDR3 is TGTGCCAGCAGCTTAGGTAGCGGCATGAGAGGGGACTATGGCTACACCTTC. The V and J genes are TRBV7-9 and TRBJ1-2; D is perhaps TRBD1 (5 bases). Per germline, CDR1 SEHNR and CDR2 FQNEAQ (reference sequence). The CDR3 has 17 residues. The V end was cut by 1 base, the J end by 3 bases, with 18 bases between.

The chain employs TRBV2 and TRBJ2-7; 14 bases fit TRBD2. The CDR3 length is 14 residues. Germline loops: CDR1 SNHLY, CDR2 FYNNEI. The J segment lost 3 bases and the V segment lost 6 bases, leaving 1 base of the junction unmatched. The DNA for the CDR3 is TGTGCCAGCAGGGGGACTAGCGGGGGCTACGAGCAGTACGTC. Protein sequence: CASRGTSGGYEQYV.

The CDR3 here is CASSQKERGTSYEQYF. Here the CDR3 DNA reads TGTGCCAGCAGCCAAAAGGAGCGGGGTACCTCCTACGAGCAGTACTTC. This chain uses TRBV3-1 (or the pseudogene TRBV3-2) with TRBJ2-7; 7 nucleotides match TRBD2. Germline V gene sequence: CDR1 LGHDT, CDR2 YNNKEL (reference sequence). The CDR3 spans 16 residues. With 2 bases clipped from V and 0 bases from J, the junction kept 7 bases outside the gene matches.

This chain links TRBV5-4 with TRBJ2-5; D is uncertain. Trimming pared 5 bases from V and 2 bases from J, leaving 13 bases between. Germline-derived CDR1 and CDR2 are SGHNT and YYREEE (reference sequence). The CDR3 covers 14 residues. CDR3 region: CASRPGRFQETQYF. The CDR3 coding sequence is TGTGCCAGCAGACCCGGTCGGTTTCAAGAGACCCAGTACTTC.

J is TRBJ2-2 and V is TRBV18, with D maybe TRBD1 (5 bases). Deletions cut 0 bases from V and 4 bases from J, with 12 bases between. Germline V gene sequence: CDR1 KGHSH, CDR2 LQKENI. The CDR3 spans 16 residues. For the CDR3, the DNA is TGTGCCAGCTCACCACCCCAGGGCCGGAGCACCGGGGAGCTGTTTTTT. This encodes CASSPPQGRSTGELFF.

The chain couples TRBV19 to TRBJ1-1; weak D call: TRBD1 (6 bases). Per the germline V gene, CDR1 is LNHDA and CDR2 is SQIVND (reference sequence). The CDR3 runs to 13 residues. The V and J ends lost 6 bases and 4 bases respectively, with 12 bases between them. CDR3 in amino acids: CASSQGRGTEAFF. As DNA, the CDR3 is TGTGCCAGTAGCCAGGGGAGGGGCACTGAAGCTTTCTTT.

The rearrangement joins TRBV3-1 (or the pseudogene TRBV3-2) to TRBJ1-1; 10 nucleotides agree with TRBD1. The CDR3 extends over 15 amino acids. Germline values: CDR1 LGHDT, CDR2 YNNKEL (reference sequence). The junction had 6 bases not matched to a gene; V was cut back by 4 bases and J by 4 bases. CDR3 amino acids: CASSPLTGGGTEAFF. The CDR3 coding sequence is TGTGCCAGCAGCCCTCTGACAGGGGGCGGCACTGAAGCTTTCTTT.

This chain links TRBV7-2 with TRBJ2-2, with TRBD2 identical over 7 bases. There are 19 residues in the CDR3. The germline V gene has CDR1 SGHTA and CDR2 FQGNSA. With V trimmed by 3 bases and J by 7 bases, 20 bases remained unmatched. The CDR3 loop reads CASSFPQRGQWSKGGELFF. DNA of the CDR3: TGTGCCAGCAGCTTCCCCCAGCGGGGTCAGTGGAGTAAGGGCGGGGAGCTGTTTTTT.

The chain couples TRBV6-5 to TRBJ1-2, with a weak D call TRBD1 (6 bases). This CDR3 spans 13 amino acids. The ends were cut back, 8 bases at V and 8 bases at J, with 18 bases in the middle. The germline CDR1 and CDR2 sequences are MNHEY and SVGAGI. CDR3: CASQETGLGGYTF. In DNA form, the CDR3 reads TGTGCCAGCCAAGAGACAGGCCTGGGGGGCTACACCTTC.

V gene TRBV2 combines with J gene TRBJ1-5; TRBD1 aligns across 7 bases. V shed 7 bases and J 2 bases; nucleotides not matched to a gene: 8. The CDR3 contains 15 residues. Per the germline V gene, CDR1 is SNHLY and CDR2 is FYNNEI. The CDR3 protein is CASTEGARGNQPQHF. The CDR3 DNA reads TGTGCCAGCACGGAGGGGGCGCGAGGCAATCAGCCCCAGCATTTT.

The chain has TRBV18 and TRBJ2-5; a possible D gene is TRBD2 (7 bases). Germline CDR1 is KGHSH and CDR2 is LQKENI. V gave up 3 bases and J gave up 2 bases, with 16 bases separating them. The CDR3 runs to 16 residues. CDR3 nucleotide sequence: TGTGCCAGCTCACCCTCGGTGGGGGGGCGACAAGAGACCCAGTACTTC. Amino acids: CASSPSVGGRQETQYF. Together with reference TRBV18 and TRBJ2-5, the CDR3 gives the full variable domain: NAGVMQNPRHLVRRRGQEARLRCSPMKGHSHVYWYRQLPEEGLKFMVYLQKENIIDESGMPKERFSAEFPKEGPSILRIQQVVRGDSAAYFCASSPSVGGRQETQYFGPGTRLLVL.

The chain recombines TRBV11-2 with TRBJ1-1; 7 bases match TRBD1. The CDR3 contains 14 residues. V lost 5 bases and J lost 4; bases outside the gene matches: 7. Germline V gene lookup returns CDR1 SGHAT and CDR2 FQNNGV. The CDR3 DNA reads TGTGCCAGCAGCGGAGACAGGGAAGGCACTGAAGCTTTCTTT. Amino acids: CASSGDREGTEAFF.

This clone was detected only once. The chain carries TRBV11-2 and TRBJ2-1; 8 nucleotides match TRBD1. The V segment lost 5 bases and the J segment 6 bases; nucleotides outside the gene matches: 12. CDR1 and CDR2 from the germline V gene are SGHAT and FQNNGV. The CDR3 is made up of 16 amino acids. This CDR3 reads CASSPLQGARGNEQFF. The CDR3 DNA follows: TGTGCCAGCAGCCCCCTGCAGGGGGCAAGGGGCAATGAGCAGTTCTTC.

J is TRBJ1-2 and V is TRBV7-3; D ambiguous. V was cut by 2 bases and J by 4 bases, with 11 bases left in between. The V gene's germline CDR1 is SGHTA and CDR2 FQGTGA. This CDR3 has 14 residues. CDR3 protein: CASSLDPGGYGYTF. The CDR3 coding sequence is TGTGCCAGCAGCTTAGACCCCGGCGGCTATGGCTACACCTTC.

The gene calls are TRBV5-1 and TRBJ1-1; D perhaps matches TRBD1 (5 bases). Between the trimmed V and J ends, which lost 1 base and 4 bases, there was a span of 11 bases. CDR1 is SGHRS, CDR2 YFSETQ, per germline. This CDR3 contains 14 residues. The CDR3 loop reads CASSLQGMGTEAFF. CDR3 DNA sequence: TGCGCCAGCAGCTTGCAGGGTATGGGCACTGAAGCTTTCTTT.